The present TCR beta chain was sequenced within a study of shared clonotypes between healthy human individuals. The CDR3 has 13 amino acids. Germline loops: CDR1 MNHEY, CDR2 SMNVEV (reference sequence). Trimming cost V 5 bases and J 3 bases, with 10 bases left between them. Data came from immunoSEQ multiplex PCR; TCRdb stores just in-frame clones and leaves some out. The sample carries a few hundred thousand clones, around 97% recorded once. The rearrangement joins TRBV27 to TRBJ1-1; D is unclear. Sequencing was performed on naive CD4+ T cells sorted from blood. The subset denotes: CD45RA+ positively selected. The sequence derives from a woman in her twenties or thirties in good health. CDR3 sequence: CASSPRDDTEAFF. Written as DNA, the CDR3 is TGTGCCAGCAGTCCTCGAGACGACACTGAAGCTTTCTTT.